Shown below are 32 T cell receptor beta chains from a single sample sequenced in a study of shared clonotypes between healthy human individuals. This table comes from immunoSEQ multiplex PCR, and its TCRdb copy is limited to in-frame clones, with some not included. Among 600,000 to 800,000 clones, roughly 72% were seen once, and the ten largest hold under 2%. The sequenced sample consisted of memory CD4+ T cells sorted from blood. Specified subset: CD45RA-negative fraction. The receptors derive from a woman aged 25-40 years in good health.

V is TRBV6-1 and J is TRBJ2-7; 9 bases fit TRBD2. The CDR3 spans 16 residues. Germline V CDR1 and CDR2: MNHNS, SASEGT. J lost 0 bases, V lost 6 bases, and 9 bases had no gene match. The CDR3 sequence is CASRESGRRSSYEQYF. The CDR3 DNA follows: TGTGCCAGCAGGGAAAGCGGGAGGCGAAGCTCCTACGAGCAGTACTTC.

The V gene is TRBV6-4, the J gene TRBJ2-1; 8 bases map to TRBD2. Germline V gives CDR1 MRHNA, CDR2 SNTAGT. There are 15 residues in the CDR3. After removal of 3 bases from V and 5 bases from J, the junction contained 6 bases not matched to a gene. The CDR3 is CASSEEAGAHNEQFF. The CDR3 region has the DNA TGTGCCAGCAGTGAGGAAGCGGGAGCTCACAATGAGCAGTTCTTC.

J is TRBJ2-7 and V is TRBV11-2; weak D call: TRBD2 (5 bases). This CDR3 comprises 14 residues. Trimming shortened V by 5 bases and J by 3 bases, and 14 bases separated the two germline ends. CDR1 is SGHAT, CDR2 FQNNGV, per germline. As DNA, the CDR3 is TGTGCCAGCAGCGAGACTTTCGGGATCTACGAGCAGTACTTC. Its translation is CASSETFGIYEQYF. The full variable domain, completed using reference TRBV11-2 and TRBJ2-7, is EAGVAQSPRYKIIEKRQSVAFWCNPISGHATLYWYQQILGQGPKLLIQFQNNGVVDDSQLPKDRFSAERLKGVDSTLKIQPAKLEDSAVYLCASSETFGIYEQYFGPGTRLTVT.

In the case of this clone: The sample holds other DNA sequences that translate to the same CDR3. This sequence joins TRBV9 and TRBJ2-5; maybe TRBD2 (6 bases). CDR1 SGDLS and CDR2 YYNGEE come from the germline V gene. This CDR3 has 15 residues. V dropped 0 bases and J dropped 5 bases, with 14 bases sitting between them. CDR3: CASSVGGAGTETQYF. DNA for the CDR3: TGTGCCAGCAGCGTAGGCGGGGCGGGGACGGAGACCCAGTACTTC.

This clone was counted once. The chain links TRBV18 to TRBJ2-7; the D gene could be TRBD1 or TRBD2 (6 bases each). The germline gives CDR1 KGHSH, CDR2 LQKENI. Trimming stripped 6 bases from V and 6 bases from J, with 18 bases between. CDR3 length: 14 residues. This CDR3 reads CASSGKGGPAEQYF. The CDR3 nucleotides read TGTGCCAGCTCCGGGAAGGGGGGTCCCGCCGAGCAGTACTTC.

This clone came up once. The rearrangement links TRBV7-8 to TRBJ2-7, with D possibly matching TRBD2 (6 bases). V was pared by 5 bases and J by 6 bases, with 20 bases between. The CDR3 length is 15 residues. Per the germline V gene, CDR1 is SGHVS and CDR2 is FQNEAQ. The DNA for the CDR3 is TGTGCCAGCAGCGGGGGGTTCCAGGGAGCCCCCGAGCAGTACTTC. This encodes CASSGGFQGAPEQYF.

Regarding this clone: At the DNA level, this CDR3 is encoded by other sequences in the same sample as well. The V and J genes are TRBV18 and TRBJ1-5; TRBD1 matches at 8 bases. This CDR3 is 14 amino acids long. Germline CDR1 reads KGHSH; CDR2 reads LQKENI. V shed 3 bases, J shed 7 bases, and the junction held 5 bases outside the gene matches. The CDR3 loop reads CASSPGQGAQPQHF. The CDR3 nucleotides are TGTGCCAGCTCACCCGGGCAGGGGGCCCAGCCCCAGCATTTT.

The V and J genes are TRBV6-5 and TRBJ2-1; TRBD2 matches 9 bases. This CDR3 has 15 amino acids. The junction had 13 bases not matched to a gene; V was cut back by 7 bases and J by 9 bases. Germline CDR1 reads MNHEY; CDR2 reads SVGAGI. CDR3 coding DNA: TGTGCCAGCACCGAAGCGGGAGGCCCCATTCGTGAGCAGTTCTTC. Its protein product is CASTEAGGPIREQFF.

As regards this clone: This may come from a read error, since a much larger clone is one base off. The chain carries TRBV6-5 and TRBJ1-5; D is possibly TRBD1 (5 bases). Trimming took 6 bases from V and 0 from J, leaving 6 bases between them. CDR1 and CDR2 (germline): MNHEY, SVGAGI. The length of the CDR3 is 13 residues. CDR3 sequence (DNA): TGTGCCAGCAGGGGGGATAGCAATCAGCCCCAGCATTTT. This gives the protein CASRGDSNQPQHF.

In its sample, this clone was seen once. V gene TRBV7-9 combines with J gene TRBJ1-3; D might be TRBD1 (5 bases). The germline V and J ends were trimmed by 3 bases and 0 bases, with 12 bases remaining between them. This CDR3 contains 16 residues. Germline V lookup: CDR1 SEHNR, CDR2 FQNEAQ (reference sequence). The CDR3: CASSFYRTSSGNTIYF. In nucleotides, the CDR3 is TGTGCCAGCAGCTTCTACCGGACAAGCTCTGGAAACACCATATATTTT.

This sequence joins TRBV2 and TRBJ1-1, with 8 bases aligning to TRBD1. Germline assignment: CDR1 SNHLY and CDR2 FYNNEI. The CDR3 contains 14 residues. V shed 5 bases, J shed 4 bases, and the junction held 6 bases outside the gene matches. CDR3 sequence reads: CASSRTGSRTEAFF. CDR3 nucleotide sequence: TGTGCCAGCAGTCGGACAGGGTCGCGCACTGAAGCTTTCTTT.

The chain combines TRBV11-2 with TRBJ2-7, with D possibly called TRBD1 or TRBD2 (5 bases each). The V gene's germline CDR1 is SGHAT and CDR2 FQNNGV. This CDR3 comprises 11 residues. V was cut by 4 bases and J by 7 bases, with 8 bases left in between. The CDR3 DNA is TGTGCCAGCAGCTACGGGGCAGAGCAGTACTTC. Protein product: CASSYGAEQYF.

The rearrangement joins TRBV6-4 to TRBJ2-1; 13 bases map to TRBD2. The germline gives CDR1 MRHNA, CDR2 SNTAGT. V was pared by 3 bases and J by 2 bases, with 7 bases of the junction left unmatched. The CDR3 spans 18 residues. This CDR3 is CASSEELAGGRAYNEQFF. In DNA form, the CDR3 reads TGTGCCAGCAGTGAGGAACTAGCGGGAGGGAGAGCCTACAATGAGCAGTTCTTC.

V is TRBV11-2 and J is TRBJ2-4, with TRBD1 matching 9 bases. The CDR3 length is 16 residues. The V segment lost 3 bases and the J segment 1 base; nucleotides outside the gene matches: 4. CDR1 is SGHAT, CDR2 FQNNGV, per germline. This chain's CDR3 is CASSFWGTGAKNIQYF. CDR3 DNA sequence: TGTGCCAGCAGCTTTTGGGGGACAGGGGCCAAAAACATTCAGTACTTC.

This clone has ten or more counts. The sample carries other DNA sequences with the same CDR3. The chain joins TRBV15 to TRBJ2-3, with D unclear. Between the trimmed V and J ends, which lost 1 base and 1 base, there was a span of 6 bases. Germline V lookup: CDR1 LNHNV, CDR2 YYDKDF (reference sequence). The CDR3 runs 14 residues. CDR3 protein: CATSRGTRTDTQYF. CDR3 sequence (DNA): TGTGCCACCAGCAGAGGGACCCGCACAGATACGCAGTATTTT.

The rearrangement uses TRBV30 and TRBJ2-6; 8 nucleotides align to TRBD1. In germline, CDR1 is GTSNPN, CDR2 SVGIG (reference sequence). This CDR3 region has 13 residues. The chain's CDR3 is CAHQGAGANVLTF. The DNA of the CDR3 is TGTGCTCATCAGGGGGCAGGGGCCAACGTCCTGACTTTC.

This clone occurred once. The chain employs TRBV6-1 and TRBJ2-3; D gene ambiguous. The CDR3 covers 13 residues. V shed 9 bases and J shed 4 bases, with 14 bases lying between them. Germline-derived CDR1 and CDR2 are MNHNS and SASEGT. The CDR3 DNA follows: TGTGCCAGTTCCCGGAAGGGTGCAGATACGCAGTATTTT. Residues: CASSRKGADTQYF.

This clone was counted between two and nine times. The chain couples TRBV2 to TRBJ2-1, with a weak D call TRBD2 (5 bases). The CDR3 totals 13 residues. Germline V CDR1 and CDR2: SNHLY, FYNNEI. V was pared by 9 bases and J by 8 bases, with 17 bases between. Here the CDR3 reads CASGKLVRDEQFF. Written as DNA, the CDR3 is TGTGCCAGTGGGAAACTAGTTCGCGATGAGCAGTTCTTC.

DNA for the CDR3: TGCGCCAGCAGCGACGGGACTAGCGGGCTCCGGCAGTTCTTC. It yields the protein CASSDGTSGLRQFF. The chain has TRBV5-1 and TRBJ2-1; TRBD2 matches 12 bases. The CDR3 is 14 residues long. Trimming at V came to 4 bases and at J to 12 bases, leaving 8 bases not matched to a gene. Germline V lookup: CDR1 SGHRS, CDR2 YFSETQ.

CDR3 coding DNA: TGTGCCAGCGGTCCGGGACAGAATAGCAATCAGCCCCAGCATTTT. Translating gives CASGPGQNSNQPQHF. This rearrangement joins TRBV9 to TRBJ1-5; TRBD1 matches 7 bases. Per germline, CDR1 SGDLS and CDR2 YYNGEE. The CDR3 covers 15 residues. V was pared by 7 bases and J by 0 bases, with 7 bases of the junction left unmatched.

The chain recombines TRBV6-1 with TRBJ1-3; a possible D gene is TRBD1 (5 bases). The CDR3 length is 15 residues. The germline V gene has CDR1 MNHNS and CDR2 SASEGT. V was trimmed by 6 bases and J by 4 bases, leaving 16 bases between them. The CDR3 region is CASSGHSGAGNTIYF. For the CDR3, the DNA is TGTGCCAGCAGCGGACATAGCGGAGCAGGAAACACCATATATTTT.

This clone has only one observation. The V call is TRBV29-1, the J call TRBJ2-7, with D perhaps TRBD1 (5 bases). Germline V gene lookup returns CDR1 SQVTM and CDR2 ANQGSEA. This CDR3 spans 14 amino acids. Trimming shortened V by 5 bases and J by 3 bases, and 17 bases separated the two germline ends. Here the CDR3 reads CSVIRAGQNYEQYF. CDR3 nucleotides: TGCAGCGTTATACGGGCAGGACAAAACTACGAGCAGTACTTC.

The chain joins TRBV18 to TRBJ2-1; D perhaps matches TRBD2 (6 bases). CDR1 KGHSH and CDR2 LQKENI come from the germline V gene. The germline V and J ends were trimmed by 3 bases and 15 bases, with 15 bases remaining between them. This CDR3 has 12 amino acids. The CDR3 DNA sequence: TGTGCCAGCTCACCTCTCTCGGAGGAGGGGTTCTTC. It translates to CASSPLSEEGFF.

The rearrangement uses TRBV5-4 and TRBJ2-3, with D perhaps matching TRBD2 (7 bases). The CDR3 runs to 15 residues. Germline V CDR1 and CDR2: SGHNT, YYREEE (reference sequence). Trimming took off 4 bases at V and 8 bases at J, with 20 bases between the two ends. The CDR3 spells CASSLGGLRPATQYF. In DNA, the CDR3 is TGTGCCAGCAGCCTGGGGGGGCTCCGTCCAGCTACGCAGTATTTT.

This clone was counted between two and nine times. The sample has other DNA sequences that encode this CDR3 too. The J gene is TRBJ1-5, the V gene TRBV2; no reliable D call. The V gene's germline CDR1 is SNHLY and CDR2 FYNNEI. This CDR3 region has 12 residues. Trimming stripped 5 bases from V and 2 bases from J, with 4 bases between. The chain's CDR3 is CASSLGNQPQHF. CDR3 coding DNA: TGTGCCAGCAGTCTCGGCAATCAGCCCCAGCATTTT.

The V gene is TRBV7-2, the J gene TRBJ2-3; TRBD1 agrees at 8 bases. The CDR3 runs 12 residues. V dropped 5 bases and J dropped 9; count of bases not matched to a gene: 4. The germline CDR1 and CDR2 sequences are SGHTA and FQGNSA. The CDR3 bases are TGTGCCAGCAGCCCCCGACAGGGGACGCAGTATTTT. Encoded protein: CASSPRQGTQYF. Based on the CDR3 plus reference TRBV7-2 and TRBJ2-3, the full variable domain is GAGVSQSPSNKVTEKGKDVELRCDPISGHTALYWYRQSLGQGLEFLIYFQGNSAPDKSGLPSDRFSAERTGGSVSTLTIQRTQQEDSAVYLCASSPRQGTQYFGPGTRLTVL.

The chain has TRBV19 and TRBJ1-1, with a weak D call TRBD1 (5 bases). The CDR3 covers 15 residues. Germline values: CDR1 LNHDA, CDR2 SQIVND (reference sequence). The V end lost 2 bases, the J end lost 0 bases, and 10 bases lay between the germline ends. The CDR3 reads CASSINVGVNTEAFF. The CDR3 DNA reads TGTGCCAGTAGTATAAACGTGGGGGTGAACACTGAAGCTTTCTTT.

This chain uses TRBV27 with TRBJ2-1; 9 bases map to TRBD2. Losses at the gene ends were 3 bases for V and 7 bases for J; bases not matched to a gene: 7. The CDR3 is 15 residues long. From germline, CDR1 is MNHEY and CDR2 SMNVEV (reference sequence). The CDR3: CASSFGSGRRNEQFF. CDR3 in DNA: TGTGCCAGCAGTTTCGGTAGCGGGAGACGAAATGAGCAGTTCTTC.

This rearrangement joins TRBV15 to TRBJ2-7; 7 nucleotides match TRBD1. Losses at the gene ends were 0 bases for V and 4 bases for J; bases not matched to a gene: 6. The CDR3 is made up of 15 amino acids. The germline CDR1 and CDR2 sequences are LNHNV and YYDKDF (reference sequence). CDR3 in DNA: TGTGCCACCAGCAGAGATTCCGACAGGGCTTACGAGCAGTACTTC. Translation: CATSRDSDRAYEQYF.

This clone was seen a single time. This chain connects TRBV5-1 to TRBJ2-5; D perhaps matches TRBD2 (6 bases). The length of the CDR3 is 14 residues. Per the germline V gene, CDR1 is SGHRS and CDR2 is YFSETQ. V shed 2 bases and J shed 2 bases, with 10 bases lying between them. In nucleotides, the CDR3 is TGCGCCAGCAGCTTCGGGCGGGGACAAGAGACCCAGTACTTC. Amino acid sequence: CASSFGRGQETQYF.

The V call is TRBV5-1, the J call TRBJ1-4; 7 bases agree with TRBD1. The length of the CDR3 is 14 residues. In germline, CDR1 is SGHRS, CDR2 YFSETQ. J was trimmed by 6 bases and V by 2 bases; bases with no gene match: 4. This chain's CDR3 is CASSFRGSDEKLFF. CDR3 in DNA: TGCGCCAGCAGCTTCAGGGGGTCGGATGAAAAACTGTTTTTT.

The chain joins TRBV11-2 to TRBJ1-2; 12 bases map to TRBD1. V shed 4 bases, J shed 8 bases, and the junction held 14 bases outside the gene matches. The CDR3 runs to 17 residues. Germline assignment: CDR1 SGHAT and CDR2 FQNNGV. CDR3 DNA sequence: TGTGCCAGCAGCTATCGAAAGCCGGGACAGGGGGCGCGAGGCTACACCTTC. This gives the protein CASSYRKPGQGARGYTF.